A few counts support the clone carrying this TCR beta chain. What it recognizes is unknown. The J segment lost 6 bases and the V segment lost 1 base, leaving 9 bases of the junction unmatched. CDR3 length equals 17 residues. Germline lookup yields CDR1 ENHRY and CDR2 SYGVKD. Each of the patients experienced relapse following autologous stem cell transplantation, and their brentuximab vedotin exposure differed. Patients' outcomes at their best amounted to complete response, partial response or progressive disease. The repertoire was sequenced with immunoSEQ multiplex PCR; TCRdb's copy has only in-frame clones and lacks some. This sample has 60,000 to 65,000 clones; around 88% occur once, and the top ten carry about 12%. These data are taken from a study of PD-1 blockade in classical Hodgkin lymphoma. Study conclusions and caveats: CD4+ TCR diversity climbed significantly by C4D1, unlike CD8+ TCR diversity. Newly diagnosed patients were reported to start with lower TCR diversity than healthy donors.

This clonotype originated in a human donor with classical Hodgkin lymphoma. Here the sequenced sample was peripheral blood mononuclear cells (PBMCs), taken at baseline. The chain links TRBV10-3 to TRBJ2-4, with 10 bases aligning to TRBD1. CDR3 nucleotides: TGTGCCATCAGTGAGTGGGAAGACAGGGGGCGACCAAACATTCAGTACTTC. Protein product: CAISEWEDRGRPNIQYF.